This TCR beta chain was sequenced for a study of PD-1 blockade in classical Hodgkin lymphoma. The assay was immunoSEQ multiplex PCR, and TCRdb's table has in-frame clones only and misses some. The data contain about 8,200 clones, roughly 84% of them singletons. Brentuximab vedotin exposure varied, and every patient relapsed after autologous stem cell transplantation. Through magnetic negative selection, CD8+ T cells were separated from PBMCs that had been thawed. J gave up 3 bases and V 6 bases, and 6 bases lay outside the gene matches. The germline V gene has CDR1 SNHLY and CDR2 FYNNEI. The CDR3 is 14 residues long.

The specimen was CD8+ T cells from blood, collected at baseline. This receptor was obtained from a human donor with classical Hodgkin lymphoma. The gene calls are TRBV2 and TRBJ2-7, with 9 bases matching TRBD1. CDR3 in DNA: TGTGCCAGCAGGGACAGGGGCGGGCACTACGAGCAGTACTTC. Translated: CASRDRGGHYEQYF.